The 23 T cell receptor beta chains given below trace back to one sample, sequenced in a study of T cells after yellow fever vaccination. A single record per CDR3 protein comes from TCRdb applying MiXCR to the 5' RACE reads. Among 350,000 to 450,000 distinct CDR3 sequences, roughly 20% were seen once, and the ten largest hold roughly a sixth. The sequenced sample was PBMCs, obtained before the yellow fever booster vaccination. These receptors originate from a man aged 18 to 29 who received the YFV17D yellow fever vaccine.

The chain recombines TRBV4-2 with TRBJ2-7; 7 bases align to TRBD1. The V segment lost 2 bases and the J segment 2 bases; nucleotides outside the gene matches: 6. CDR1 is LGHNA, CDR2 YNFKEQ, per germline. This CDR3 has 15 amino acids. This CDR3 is CASSQTGTAAYEQYF. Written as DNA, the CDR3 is TGTGCCAGCAGCCAAACCGGGACAGCAGCCTACGAGCAGTACTTC.

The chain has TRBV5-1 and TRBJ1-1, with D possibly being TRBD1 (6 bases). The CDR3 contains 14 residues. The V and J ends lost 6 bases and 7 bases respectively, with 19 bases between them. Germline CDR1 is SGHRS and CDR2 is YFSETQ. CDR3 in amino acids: CASTRGEGLGEAFF. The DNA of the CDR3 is TGCGCCAGCACAAGGGGGGAGGGTTTAGGTGAAGCTTTCTTT.

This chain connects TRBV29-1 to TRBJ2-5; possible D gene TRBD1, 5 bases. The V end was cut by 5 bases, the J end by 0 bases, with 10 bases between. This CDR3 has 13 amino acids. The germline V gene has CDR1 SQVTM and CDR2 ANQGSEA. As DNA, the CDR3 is TGCAGCGTTACAAGACAGAACCAAGAGACCCAGTACTTC. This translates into CSVTRQNQETQYF.

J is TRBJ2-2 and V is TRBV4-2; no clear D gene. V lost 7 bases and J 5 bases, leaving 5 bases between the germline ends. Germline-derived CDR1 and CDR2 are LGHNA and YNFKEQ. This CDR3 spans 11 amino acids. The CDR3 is CASTQTGELFF. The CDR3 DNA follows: TGTGCCAGCACCCAGACCGGGGAGCTGTTTTTT.

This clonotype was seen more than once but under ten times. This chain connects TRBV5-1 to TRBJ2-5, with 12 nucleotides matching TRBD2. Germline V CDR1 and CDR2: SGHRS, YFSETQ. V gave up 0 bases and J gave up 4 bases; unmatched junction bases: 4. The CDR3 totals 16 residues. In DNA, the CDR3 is TGCGCCAGCAGCTTGGAATTGACTAGCGGGGGAGAGACCCAGTACTTC. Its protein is CASSLELTSGGETQYF.

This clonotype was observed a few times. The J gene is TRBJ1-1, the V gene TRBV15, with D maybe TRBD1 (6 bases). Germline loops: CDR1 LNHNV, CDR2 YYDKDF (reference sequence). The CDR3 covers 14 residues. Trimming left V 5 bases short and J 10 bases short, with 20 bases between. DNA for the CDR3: TGTGCCACCAGCGGTGACAGGCTAACTAAGGGAGCTTTCTTT. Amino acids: CATSGDRLTKGAFF.

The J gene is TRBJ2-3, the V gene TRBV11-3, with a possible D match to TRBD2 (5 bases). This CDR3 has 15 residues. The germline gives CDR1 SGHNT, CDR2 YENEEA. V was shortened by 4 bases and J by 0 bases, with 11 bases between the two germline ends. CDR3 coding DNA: TGTGCCAGCAGCTCGAGCGGTTCTAGCACAGATACGCAGTATTTT. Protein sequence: CASSSSGSSTDTQYF.

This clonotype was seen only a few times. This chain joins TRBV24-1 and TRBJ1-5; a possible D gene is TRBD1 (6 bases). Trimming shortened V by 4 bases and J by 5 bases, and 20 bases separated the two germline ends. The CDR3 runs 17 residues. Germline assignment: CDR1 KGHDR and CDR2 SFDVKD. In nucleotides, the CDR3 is TGTGCCACCAGTGACCAACGCCCCCGGGGGCGAGATCAGCCCCAGCATTTT. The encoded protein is CATSDQRPRGRDQPQHF.

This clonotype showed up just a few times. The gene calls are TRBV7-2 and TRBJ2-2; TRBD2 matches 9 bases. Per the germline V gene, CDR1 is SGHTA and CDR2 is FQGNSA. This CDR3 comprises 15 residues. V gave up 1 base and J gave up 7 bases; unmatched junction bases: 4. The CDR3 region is CASSLVRGGGGELFF. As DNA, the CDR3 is TGTGCCAGCAGCTTAGTGCGGGGGGGTGGCGGGGAGCTGTTTTTT.

Written as DNA, the CDR3 is TGTGCCAGCAGCCAAGACACAGCGTTCTCTCTTGAAGCTTTCTTT. This translates into CASSQDTAFSLEAFF. This chain connects TRBV3-1 to TRBJ1-1; D call uncertain. The CDR3 covers 15 residues. Looked up from germline, CDR1 is LGHDT and CDR2 is YNNKEL (reference sequence). Trimming removed 0 bases from V and 7 bases from J, with 15 bases in between.

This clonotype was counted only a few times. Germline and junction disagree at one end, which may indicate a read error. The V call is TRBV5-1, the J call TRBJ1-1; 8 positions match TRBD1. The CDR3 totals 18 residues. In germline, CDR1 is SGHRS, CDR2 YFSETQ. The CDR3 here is CASSLDRQGSLMNTEAFF. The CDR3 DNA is TGCGCCAGCAGTTTGGACAGACAGGGGTCCCTCATGAACACTGAAGCTTTCTTT.

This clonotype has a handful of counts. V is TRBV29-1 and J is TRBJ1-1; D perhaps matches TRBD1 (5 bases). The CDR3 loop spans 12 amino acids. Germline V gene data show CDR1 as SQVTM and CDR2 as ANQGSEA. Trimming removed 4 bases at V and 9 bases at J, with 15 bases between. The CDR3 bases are TGCAGCGTTGGGTTAGGGCCAGGGAAAGCTTTCTTT. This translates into CSVGLGPGKAFF.

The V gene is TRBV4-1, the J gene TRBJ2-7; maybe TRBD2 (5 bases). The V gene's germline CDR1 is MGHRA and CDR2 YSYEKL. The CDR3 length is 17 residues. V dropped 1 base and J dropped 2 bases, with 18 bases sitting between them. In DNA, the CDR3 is TGCGCCAGCAGCCAAGTGTCCAGTCCGGGGAGAACCTACGAGCAGTACTTC. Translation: CASSQVSSPGRTYEQYF.

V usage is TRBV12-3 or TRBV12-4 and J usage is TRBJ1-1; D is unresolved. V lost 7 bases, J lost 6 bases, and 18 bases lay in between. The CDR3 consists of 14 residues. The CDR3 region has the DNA TGTGCCAGCAACCCGACAAGGTCGGGCTCTGAAGCTTTCTTT. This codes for CASNPTRSGSEAFF.

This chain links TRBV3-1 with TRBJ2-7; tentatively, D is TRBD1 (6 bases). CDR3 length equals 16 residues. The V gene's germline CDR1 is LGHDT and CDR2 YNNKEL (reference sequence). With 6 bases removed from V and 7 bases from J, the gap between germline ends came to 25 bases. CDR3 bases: TGTGCCAGCAGTCCGAGGGCAGGGGCGTTGCGGTGGGAGCAGTACGTC. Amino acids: CASSPRAGALRWEQYV.

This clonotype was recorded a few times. CDR3 amino acids: CALRGGGNEQYF. The CDR3 bases are TGTGCCCTCCGGGGGGGAGGAAACGAGCAGTACTTC. This sequence joins TRBV10-3 and TRBJ2-7; TRBD2 aligns across 8 bases. This CDR3 spans 12 amino acids. Germline CDR1 and CDR2: ENHRY and SYGVKD. V dropped 11 bases and J dropped 5; count of bases not matched to a gene: 8.

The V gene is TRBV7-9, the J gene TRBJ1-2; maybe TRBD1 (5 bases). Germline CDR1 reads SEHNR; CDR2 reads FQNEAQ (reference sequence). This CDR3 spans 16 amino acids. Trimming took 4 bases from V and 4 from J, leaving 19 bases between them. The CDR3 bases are TGTGCCAGCAGCTCTAATGTCCCAGGGACTGGCTATGGCTACACCTTC. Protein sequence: CASSSNVPGTGYGYTF.

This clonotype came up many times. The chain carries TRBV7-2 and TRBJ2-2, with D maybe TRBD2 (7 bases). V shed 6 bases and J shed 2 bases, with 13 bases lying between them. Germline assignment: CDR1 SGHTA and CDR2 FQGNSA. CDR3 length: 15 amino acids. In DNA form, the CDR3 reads TGTGCCAGCAGTTTATCGGGGGGCAACACCGGGGAGCTGTTTTTT. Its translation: CASSLSGGNTGELFF.

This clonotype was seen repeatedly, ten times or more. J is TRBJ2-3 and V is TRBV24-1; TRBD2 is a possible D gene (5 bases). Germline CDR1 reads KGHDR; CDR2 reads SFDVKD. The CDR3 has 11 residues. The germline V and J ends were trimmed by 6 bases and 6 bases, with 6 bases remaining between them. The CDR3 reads CATSSSDTQYF. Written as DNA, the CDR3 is TGTGCCACCAGTTCTAGCGATACGCAGTATTTT.

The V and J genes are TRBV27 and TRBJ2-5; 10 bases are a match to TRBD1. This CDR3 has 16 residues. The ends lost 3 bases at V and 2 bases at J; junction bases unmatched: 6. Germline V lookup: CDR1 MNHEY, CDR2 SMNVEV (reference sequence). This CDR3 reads CASSFLDRGIQETQYF. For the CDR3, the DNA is TGTGCCAGCAGTTTCCTGGACAGGGGGATTCAAGAGACCCAGTACTTC.

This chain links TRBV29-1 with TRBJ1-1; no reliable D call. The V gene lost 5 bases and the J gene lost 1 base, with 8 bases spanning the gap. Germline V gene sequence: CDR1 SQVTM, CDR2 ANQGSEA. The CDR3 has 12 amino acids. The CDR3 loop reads CSVTTGNTEAFF. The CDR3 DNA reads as TGCAGCGTTACAACGGGGAACACTGAAGCTTTCTTT.

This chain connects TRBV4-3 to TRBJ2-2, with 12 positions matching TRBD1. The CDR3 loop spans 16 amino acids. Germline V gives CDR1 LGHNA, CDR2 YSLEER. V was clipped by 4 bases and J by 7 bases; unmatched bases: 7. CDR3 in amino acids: CASSPGTGGFGGELFF. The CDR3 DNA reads TGCGCCAGCAGCCCGGGGACAGGGGGCTTCGGCGGGGAGCTGTTTTTT.

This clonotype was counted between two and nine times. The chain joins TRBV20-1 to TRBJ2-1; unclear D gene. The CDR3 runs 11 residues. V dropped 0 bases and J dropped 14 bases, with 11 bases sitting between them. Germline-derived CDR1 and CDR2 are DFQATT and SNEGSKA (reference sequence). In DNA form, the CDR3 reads TGCAGTGCTAGAGAGTTACTCCTTGAGTTCTTC. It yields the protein CSARELLLEFF.